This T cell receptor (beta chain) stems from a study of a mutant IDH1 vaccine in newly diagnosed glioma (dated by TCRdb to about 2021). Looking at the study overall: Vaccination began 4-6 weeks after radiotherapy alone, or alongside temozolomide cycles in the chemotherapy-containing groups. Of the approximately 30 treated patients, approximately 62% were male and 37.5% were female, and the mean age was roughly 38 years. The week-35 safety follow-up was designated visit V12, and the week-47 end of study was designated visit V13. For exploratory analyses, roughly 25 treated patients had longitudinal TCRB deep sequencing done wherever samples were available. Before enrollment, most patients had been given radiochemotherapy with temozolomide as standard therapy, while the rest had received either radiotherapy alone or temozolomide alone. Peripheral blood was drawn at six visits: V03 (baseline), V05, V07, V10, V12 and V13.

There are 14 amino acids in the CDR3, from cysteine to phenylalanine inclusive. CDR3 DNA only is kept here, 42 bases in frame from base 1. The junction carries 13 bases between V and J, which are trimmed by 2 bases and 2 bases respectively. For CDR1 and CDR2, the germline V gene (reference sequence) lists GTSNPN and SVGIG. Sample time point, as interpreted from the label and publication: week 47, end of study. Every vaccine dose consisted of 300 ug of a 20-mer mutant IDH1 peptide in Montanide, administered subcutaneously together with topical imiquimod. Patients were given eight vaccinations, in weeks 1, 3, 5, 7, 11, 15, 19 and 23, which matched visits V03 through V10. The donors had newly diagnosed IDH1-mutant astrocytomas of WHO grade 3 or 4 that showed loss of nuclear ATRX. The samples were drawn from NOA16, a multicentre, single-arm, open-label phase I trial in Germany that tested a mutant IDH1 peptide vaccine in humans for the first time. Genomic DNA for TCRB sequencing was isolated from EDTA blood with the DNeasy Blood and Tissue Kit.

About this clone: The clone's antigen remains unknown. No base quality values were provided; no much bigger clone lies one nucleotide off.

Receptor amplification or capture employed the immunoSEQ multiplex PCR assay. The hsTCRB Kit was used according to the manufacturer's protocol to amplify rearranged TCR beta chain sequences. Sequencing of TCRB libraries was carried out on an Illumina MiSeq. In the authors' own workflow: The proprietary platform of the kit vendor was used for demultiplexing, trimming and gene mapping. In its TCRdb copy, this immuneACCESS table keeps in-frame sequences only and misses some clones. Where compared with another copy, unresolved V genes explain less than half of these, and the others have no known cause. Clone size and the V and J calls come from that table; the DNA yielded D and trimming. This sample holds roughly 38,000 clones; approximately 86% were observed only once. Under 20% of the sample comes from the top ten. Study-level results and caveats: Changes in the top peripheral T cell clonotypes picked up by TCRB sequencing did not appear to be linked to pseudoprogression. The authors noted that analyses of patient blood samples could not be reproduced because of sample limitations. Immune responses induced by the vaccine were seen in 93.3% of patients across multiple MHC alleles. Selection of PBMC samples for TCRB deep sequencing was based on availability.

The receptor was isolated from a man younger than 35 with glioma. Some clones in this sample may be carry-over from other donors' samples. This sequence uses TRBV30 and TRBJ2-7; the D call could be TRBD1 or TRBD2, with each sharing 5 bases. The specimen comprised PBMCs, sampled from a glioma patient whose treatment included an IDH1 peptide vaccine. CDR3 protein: CAWSRRDDPYEQYF. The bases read TGTGCCTGGAGTCGACGGGACGACCCCTACGAGCAGTACTTC.